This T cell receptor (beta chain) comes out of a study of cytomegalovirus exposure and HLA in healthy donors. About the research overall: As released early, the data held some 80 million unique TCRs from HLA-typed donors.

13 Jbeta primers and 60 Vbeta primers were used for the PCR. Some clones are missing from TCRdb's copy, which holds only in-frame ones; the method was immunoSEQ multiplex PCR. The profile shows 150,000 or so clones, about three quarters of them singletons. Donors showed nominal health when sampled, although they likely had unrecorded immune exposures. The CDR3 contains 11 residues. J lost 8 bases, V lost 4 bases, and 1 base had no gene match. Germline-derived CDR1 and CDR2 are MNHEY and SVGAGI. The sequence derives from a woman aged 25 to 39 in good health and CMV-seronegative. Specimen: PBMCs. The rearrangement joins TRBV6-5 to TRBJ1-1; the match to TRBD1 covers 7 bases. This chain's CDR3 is CASSSRGEAFF. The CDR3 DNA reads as TGTGCCAGCAGTTCCAGGGGGGAAGCTTTCTTT.